This T cell receptor (beta chain) appears in the sequencing data of a study of sequential checkpoint blockade in melanoma. Method: immunoSEQ multiplex PCR; TCRdb's copy keeps in-frame clones and lacks some. The sample consists of 9,000 to 10,000 clones, 71% of them appearing once. Germline assignment: CDR1 SGDLS and CDR2 YYNGEE. V lost 2 bases and J lost 0, with 14 bases in between. This CDR3 contains 16 residues. Documented treatment: randomized to nivolumab then ipilimumab (arm A) or the reverse (arm B). Patients had received no earlier DNA-damaging chemotherapy. The J gene is TRBJ1-1, the V gene TRBV9; D is perhaps TRBD1 (6 bases). The receptor was derived from a human donor with melanoma. The specimen was CD8+ T cells sorted from blood (inferred from file names), collected from a patient given nivolumab and ipilimumab in sequence. CDR3 coding DNA: TGTGCCAGCAGCGTCTCTTACAGGGCGTTGAACACTGAAGCTTTCTTT. It encodes CASSVSYRALNTEAFF. The whole variable domain, filled in from reference TRBV9 and TRBJ1-1, reads DSGVTQTPKHLITATGQRVTLRCSPRSGDLSVYWYQQSLDQGLQFLIQYYNGEERAKGNILERFSAQQFPDLHSELNLSSLELGDSALYFCASSVSYRALNTEAFFGQGTRLTVV.